The clone carrying this TCR beta chain turned up a few times. The J segment lost 6 bases and the V segment lost 3 bases, leaving 6 bases of the junction unmatched. Germline CDR1 SGHDN, CDR2 FVKESK. The CDR3 runs 16 residues. This sample is drawn from a study of cytomegalovirus exposure and HLA in healthy donors. 13 Jbeta primers and 60 Vbeta primers were used for the PCR. This table comes from immunoSEQ multiplex PCR, and its TCRdb copy is limited to in-frame clones, with some not included. The table includes 100,000 to 150,000 clones, over 9.5% detected once. These donors counted as nominally healthy when sampled, but unrecorded immune exposures were likely.

This chain joins TRBV14 and TRBJ2-2; 11 nucleotides align to TRBD1. The TCR was taken from a woman between 18 and 29 years old in good health and CMV-seropositive. Sequenced input: PBMCs. CDR3 sequence: CASSQPGQGVPGELFF. CDR3 coding DNA: TGTGCCAGCAGCCAGCCGGGACAGGGGGTTCCCGGGGAGCTGTTTTTT.